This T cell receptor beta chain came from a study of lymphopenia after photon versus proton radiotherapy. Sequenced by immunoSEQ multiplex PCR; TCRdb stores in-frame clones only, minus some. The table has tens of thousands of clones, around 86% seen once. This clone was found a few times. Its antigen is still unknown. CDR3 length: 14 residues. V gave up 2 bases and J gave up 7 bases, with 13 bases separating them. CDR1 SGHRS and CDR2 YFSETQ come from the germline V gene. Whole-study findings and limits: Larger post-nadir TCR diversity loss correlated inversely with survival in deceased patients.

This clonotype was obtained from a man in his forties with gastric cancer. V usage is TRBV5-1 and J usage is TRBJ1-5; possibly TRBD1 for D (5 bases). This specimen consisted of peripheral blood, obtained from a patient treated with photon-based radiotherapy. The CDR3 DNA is TGCGCCAGCAGCTTAGACAGTTACTACCAGCCCCAGCATTTT. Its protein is CASSLDSYYQPQHF.